This is a list of T cell receptor beta chains from one sample in a study of blood T cell repertoires in COVID-19. The protocol was immunoSEQ multiplex PCR, while the TCRdb copy is restricted to in-frame clones and leaves out a portion. The sample records roughly 100,000 clones, 75% to 90% being singletons. Material: peripheral blood. These receptors were taken from a woman aged 80 or older with active COVID-19. Both conserved end residues are part of each CDR3. The D gene is left open where the match is weak. Clone size, where shown, is once, few, many, or a class for clones that have expanded.

clone size,V gene,J gene,D gene,CDR3 DNA,CDR3 protein
-,TRBV7-9,TRBJ1-1,TRBD1,TGTGCCAGCAGACGGGGGACAGGGGGCAACACTGAAGCTTTCTTT,CASRRGTGGNTEAFF
-,TRBV5-4,TRBJ1-2,TRBD1,TGTGCCAGCAGGGAGGGGAGACAGGGAGGCTACACCTTC,CASREGRQGGYTF
-,TRBV27,TRBJ1-2,-,TGTGCCAGCATCCTACACCCACCGGGCTATGGCTACACCTTC,CASILHPPGYGYTF
-,TRBV5-4,TRBJ2-1,TRBD2,TGTGCCAGCAGCCGGGGACTAGCGGAAAACAATGAGCAGTTCTTC,CASSRGLAENNEQFF
-,TRBV9,TRBJ1-5,-,TGTGCCAGCAGCCCAGGGCTGGGTTACCAGCCCCAGCATTTT,CASSPGLGYQPQHF
-,TRBV2,TRBJ2-4,TRBD1,TGTGCCAGCAGGAGGGACAGGGGGCTTGGCATTCAGTACTTC,CASRRDRGLGIQYF
-,TRBV27,TRBJ1-2,TRBD1,TGTGCCAGCAGTTACGGACAGGGGCGGGGCCGAAACTATGGCTACACCTTC,CASSYGQGRGRNYGYTF
-,TRBV7-9,TRBJ2-7,-,TGTGCGAGCCCAGGGGCGGGAGACTCCTACGAGCAGTACTTC,CASPGAGDSYEQYF
-,TRBV3-1/TRBV3-2,TRBJ2-3,TRBD2,TGTGCCAGCAGCCAAGATGCCGGGGGCGGGAGGGCCGCTGGTAGCACAGATACGCAGTATTTT,CASSQDAGGGRAAGSTDTQYF
once,TRBV28,TRBJ1-4,-,TGTGCCAGCAGTGAACCTGACAGGCCCGAAAGACTGTTTTTT,CASSEPDRPERLFF
few,TRBV6-1,TRBJ1-4,TRBD1,TGTGCCAGCAGTGAAGAAGGTCGGACAGGGAGGGGAAAACTGTTTTTT,CASSEEGRTGRGKLFF
-,TRBV7-9,TRBJ1-2,TRBD1,TGTGCCAGCGGAGGGACAGGGGGTGCCTATGGCTACACCTTC,CASGGTGGAYGYTF
-,TRBV18,TRBJ2-7,-,TGTGCCAGCTCACCTCAGGGCGACGAAGAGCAGTACTTC,CASSPQGDEEQYF
-,TRBV5-1,TRBJ2-5,-,TGCGCCAGCAGCTCGACAGGTTGGGAGACCCAGTACTTC,CASSSTGWETQYF
-,TRBV7-8,TRBJ1-6,-,TGTGCCAGCAGCTTAGCGAGGAGCAACTCCTATAATTCACCCCTCCACTTT,CASSLARSNSYNSPLHF
-,TRBV28,TRBJ2-3,-,TGTGCCAGCAGTCCCCAGGTTTCAGATACGCAGTATTTT,CASSPQVSDTQYF
-,TRBV18,TRBJ2-3,TRBD1,TGTGCCAGCTCACCACTCTCGGAGACAGGGAACACAGATACGCAGTATTTT,CASSPLSETGNTDTQYF
-,TRBV5-5,TRBJ2-7,TRBD2,TGTGCCAGCAGCTTTCAGGCGGGAGTTGTCGAGCAGTACTTC,CASSFQAGVVEQYF
-,TRBV5-5,TRBJ2-5,TRBD2,TGTGCCAGCAGCAAATCTAGCGGACAAGAGACCCAGTACTTC,CASSKSSGQETQYF
-,TRBV7-9,TRBJ2-1,TRBD1,TGTGCCAGCAGAACGCAAGGGGCAGGGGGCAATGAGCAGTTCTTC,CASRTQGAGGNEQFF
-,TRBV2,TRBJ2-7,TRBD1,TGTGCCACGACAACGGGACAGATCTACGAGCAGTACTTC,CATTTGQIYEQYF
-,TRBV7-6,TRBJ2-7,TRBD2,TGTGCCAGCAGCTTAGCAACTAGCGGGGGGGGTTACGAGCAGTACTTC,CASSLATSGGGYEQYF
-,TRBV4-3,TRBJ2-1,TRBD2,TGCGCCAGCAGCCGCCTAGCGGGAGGCGGTAATGAGCAGTTCTTC,CASSRLAGGGNEQFF
-,TRBV18,TRBJ2-5,TRBD2,TGTGCCAGCTCACCTGGGACTAGCGGGACAGAGACCCAGTACTTC,CASSPGTSGTETQYF
-,TRBV27,TRBJ2-7,-,TGTGCCAGCAGTTTATCCATTGTCGGTCATAGCTCCTACGAGCAGTACTTC,CASSLSIVGHSSYEQYF
-,TRBV27,TRBJ2-1,-,TGTGCCAGCAGTTTAGGGGGGTCCACCTACAATGAGCAGTTCTTC,CASSLGGSTYNEQFF
-,TRBV2,TRBJ2-7,-,TGTGCCAGCAACTCAGGCGTGGGTTACGAGCAGTACTTC,CASNSGVGYEQYF
-,TRBV7-6,TRBJ2-3,-,TGTGCCAGCAGCTTAGATCCCGGCAGGGATGAAGATACGCAGTATTTT,CASSLDPGRDEDTQYF
-,TRBV19,TRBJ2-2,TRBD2,TGTGCCAGTAGTTCCTGGACTAGCGGGAGTGGTCACGGGGAGCTGTTTTTT,CASSSWTSGSGHGELFF
-,TRBV19,TRBJ2-3,-,TGTGCCAGTAGTCCTAATTACCGCACAGATACGCAGTATTTT,CASSPNYRTDTQYF
few,TRBV3-1/TRBV3-2,TRBJ2-3,TRBD2,TGTGCCAGCAGCCAAGATCGACTAGCGGGAGTTGTTGTTACGCAGTATTTT,CASSQDRLAGVVVTQYF
-,TRBV14,TRBJ2-1,-,TGTGCCAGCAGCCAAGCCCTCTGGGCGGGTTACCACAATGAGCAGTTCTTC,CASSQALWAGYHNEQFF